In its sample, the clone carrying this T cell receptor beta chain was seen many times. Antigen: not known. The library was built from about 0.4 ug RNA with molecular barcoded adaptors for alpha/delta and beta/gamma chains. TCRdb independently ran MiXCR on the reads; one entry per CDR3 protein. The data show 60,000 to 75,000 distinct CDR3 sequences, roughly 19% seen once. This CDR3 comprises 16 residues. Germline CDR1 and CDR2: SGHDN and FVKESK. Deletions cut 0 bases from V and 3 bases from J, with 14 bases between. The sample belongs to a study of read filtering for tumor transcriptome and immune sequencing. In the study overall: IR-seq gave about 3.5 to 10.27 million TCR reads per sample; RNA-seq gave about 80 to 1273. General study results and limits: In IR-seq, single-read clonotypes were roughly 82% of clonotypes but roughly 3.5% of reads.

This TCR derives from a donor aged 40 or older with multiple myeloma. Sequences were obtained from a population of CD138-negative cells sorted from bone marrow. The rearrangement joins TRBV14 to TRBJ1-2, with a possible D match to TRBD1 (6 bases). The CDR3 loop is CASSQELGGLYYGYTF. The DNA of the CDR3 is TGTGCCAGCAGCCAAGAGTTGGGGGGCCTCTACTATGGCTACACCTTC.